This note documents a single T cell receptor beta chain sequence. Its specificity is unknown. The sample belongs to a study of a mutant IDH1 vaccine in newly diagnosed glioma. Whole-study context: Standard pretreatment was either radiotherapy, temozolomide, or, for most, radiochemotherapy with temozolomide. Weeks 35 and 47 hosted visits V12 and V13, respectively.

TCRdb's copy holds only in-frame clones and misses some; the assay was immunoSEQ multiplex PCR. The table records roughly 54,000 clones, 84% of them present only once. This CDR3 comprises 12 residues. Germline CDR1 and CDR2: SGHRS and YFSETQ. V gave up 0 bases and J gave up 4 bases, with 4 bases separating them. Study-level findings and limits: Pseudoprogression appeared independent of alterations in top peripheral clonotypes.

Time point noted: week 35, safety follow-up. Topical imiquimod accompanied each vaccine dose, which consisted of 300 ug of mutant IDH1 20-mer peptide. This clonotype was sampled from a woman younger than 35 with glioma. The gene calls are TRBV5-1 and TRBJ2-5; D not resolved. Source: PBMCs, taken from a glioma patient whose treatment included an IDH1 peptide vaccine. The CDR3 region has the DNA TGCGCCAGCAGCTTGGAGGCAGAGACCCAGTACTTC. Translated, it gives CASSLEAETQYF. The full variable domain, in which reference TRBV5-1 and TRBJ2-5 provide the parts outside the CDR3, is KAGVTQTPRYLIKTRGQQVTLSCSPISGHRSVSWYQQTPGQGLQFLFEYFSETQRNKGNFPGRFSGRQFSNSRSEMNVSTLELGDSALYLCASSLEAETQYFGPGTRLLVL.